What follows is one T cell receptor beta chain and its context. Its antigen is undetermined. This entry belongs to a study of vaccination and CD4 T cells after COVID-19. At the level of the study: Median time from second vaccine dose to sampling was over 55 days (14 to 241). The cells in question were stimulated using overlapping spike peptides derived from SARS-CoV-2, HCoV-NL63, HCoV-OC43 and HCoV-229E.

Sequencing of DNA taken from cultured CD4+ T cells relied on the Oncomine TCR Beta short-read assay. TCRdb independently ran MiXCR on the PCR reads; one entry per CDR3 protein. Of some 26,000 distinct CDR3 sequences in the sample, roughly 40% were seen once. The CDR3 extends over 14 amino acids. With V trimmed by 8 bases and J by 5 bases, 10 bases remained unmatched. Germline loops: CDR1 KGHSH, CDR2 LQKENI. The time point was: late sampling 161 to 241 days after vaccination in three convalescent patients. Documented treatment: approximately nine-day PBMC culture with coronavirus spike peptide pools or control peptides (ViraFEST assay).

This TCR was recovered from a human donor who had recovered from COVID-19. The V and J genes are TRBV18 and TRBJ2-5; 8 positions agree with TRBD2. Here the sequenced sample was CD4+ T cells from blood, cultured in vitro, taken about 7 months after SARS-CoV-2 vaccination. CDR3 DNA: TGTGCCAGCGGCACGCAGCGGGAGTGGGAGACCCAGTACTTC. This codes for CASGTQREWETQYF. The whole variable domain, filled in from reference TRBV18 and TRBJ2-5, reads NAGVMQNPRHLVRRRGQEARLRCSPMKGHSHVYWYRQLPEEGLKFMVYLQKENIIDESGMPKERFSAEFPKEGPSILRIQQVVRGDSAAYFCASGTQREWETQYFGPGTRLLVL.